This record looks at one T cell receptor (beta chain) sequence and its context. What it binds is not known. The V gene lost 5 bases and the J gene lost 8 bases, with 21 bases spanning the gap. This CDR3 spans 16 amino acids. Germline values: CDR1 SEHNR, CDR2 FQNEAQ (reference sequence). On the day of bone marrow donation, the related graft donor provided peripheral blood. This sample is part of a study of T cells after posttransplantation cyclophosphamide. Study-level findings and limits: TRB overlap between skin or GI tissue T cells and blood was limited. Recipient CMV seropositivity and CMV reactivation strongly tracked TRB clonality.

Libraries were prepared by immunoSEQ multiplex PCR; TCRdb keeps only in-frame clonotypes and omits some of them. This sample has 50,000 to 60,000 clones, with 90% to 95% found just once. The source material was PBMCs. The receptor was derived from a woman aged 25-40 years in good health and a related stem cell transplant donor. The rearrangement uses TRBV7-9 and TRBJ1-4; D perhaps matches TRBD1 (6 bases). The CDR3 region is CASSLLRGGVGEKLFF. Written as DNA, the CDR3 is TGTGCCAGCAGCCTGCTGAGGGGGGGGGTTGGGGAAAAACTGTTTTTT.